The source of this T cell receptor (beta chain) is a study of regulatory T cells in long-lasting Graves disease. The wider study: Newly diagnosed Graves' patients took antithyroid drugs under 3 months.

As regards this clonotype: Its ends do not fully match the called genes, so a read error is possible.

Indicated time point: newly diagnosed GD, antithyroid drugs for less than 3 months. The TCR library used RNA extracted from PBMCs. iRepertoire HTBI primers and Arm-PCR of CDR3 regions built TCR beta libraries. TCRdb redid the calling of the multiplex PCR reads with MiXCR, one entry per CDR3 protein. The sample yields a few hundred thousand distinct CDR3 sequences, approximately 15% seen once. The sample was also reused in another study, on T cells in Graves' hyperthyroidism and ophthalmopathy.

This TCR was sampled from a man aged 25-45 years with Graves disease. Sample: peripheral blood mononuclear cells (PBMCs), taken at new diagnosis, from a patient treated with antithyroid drugs.

CDR3: CASSLTFQEIQYF. Written as DNA, the CDR3 is TGTGCCAGCAGCCTGACTTTCCAAGAGATCCAGTACTTC. This chain links TRBV3-1 with TRBJ2-5, with D uncertain. The CDR3 sequence is 13 residues long. From germline, CDR1 is LGHDT and CDR2 YNNKEL (reference sequence).